The rows below give T cell receptor beta chains drawn from one sample of a study of OX40 agonist ivuxolimab in advanced cancers. This table comes from immunoSEQ multiplex PCR, and its TCRdb copy is limited to in-frame clones, with some not included. The sample consists of more than 60,000 clones, about three quarters of them appearing once. This sample comprised CD4+ or CD8+ T cells sorted from blood, obtained in a trial of the OX40 agonist ivuxolimab. The receptor source for this set is an adult with an advanced solid tumor such as melanoma, head and neck, liver or kidney cancer. The CDR3 runs from the conserved cysteine through the conserved F or W. D genes are given only for firm matches. Rows may omit the clone size; those that give it use once, few, many or a size class.

J | size | D | V | CDR3 | DNA
TRBJ2-2 | . | . | TRBV7-8 | CASSLWEAGELFF | TGTGCCAGCAGCTTATGGGAAGCCGGGGAGCTGTTTTTT
TRBJ2-7 | . | TRBD1 | TRBV12-5 | CASGPGQGSDEQYF | TGTGCTAGTGGACCGGGACAGGGGTCCGACGAGCAGTACTTC
TRBJ2-1 | . | TRBD2 | TRBV7-8 | CASSSGTSGRIEQFF | TGTGCCAGCAGCTCTGGGACTAGCGGGAGGATTGAGCAGTTCTTC
TRBJ2-1 | . | . | TRBV6-1 | CASPRPNNEQFF | TGTGCCAGCCCCCGTCCTAACAATGAGCAGTTCTTC
TRBJ1-1 | . | . | TRBV28 | CASCGGSWDTEAFF | TGTGCCAGCTGTGGAGGGAGTTGGGACACTGAAGCTTTCTTT
TRBJ1-4 | . | . | TRBV29-1 | CSVEGTATEKLFF | TGCAGCGTTGAAGGGACAGCAACCGAAAAACTGTTTTTT
TRBJ2-7 | . | . | TRBV19 | CASARDQDYEQYF | TGTGCCAGTGCCCGGGACCAGGACTACGAGCAGTACTTC
TRBJ2-7 | once | TRBD2 | TRBV5-4 | CASSSQAGGSSYEQYF | TGTGCCAGCAGCTCCCAAGCGGGGGGGAGCTCCTACGAGCAGTACTTC
TRBJ1-2 | . | . | TRBV7-9 | CASSSWDTTNYGYTF | TGTGCCAGCAGCTCTTGGGACACTACTAACTATGGCTACACCTTC
TRBJ1-6 | . | . | TRBV5-1 | CASSSEGGSGNSPLHF | TGCGCCAGCAGCTCGGAAGGGGGGTCGGGTAATTCACCCCTCCACTTT
TRBJ1-1 | . | TRBD1 | TRBV6-1 | CASSGTGAKNTEAFF | TGTGCCAGCTCCGGGACAGGGGCGAAGAACACTGAAGCTTTCTTT
TRBJ2-1 | . | . | TRBV5-1 | CASSSYVYNEQFF | TGCGCCAGCAGTAGCTACGTTTACAATGAGCAGTTCTTC
TRBJ1-5 | . | . | TRBV28 | CASSKHNRGQPQHF | TGTGCCAGCAGTAAACACAATCGAGGTCAGCCCCAGCATTTT
TRBJ2-2 | . | . | TRBV10-1 | CGTGTNTGELFF | TGCGGCACCGGGACTAACACCGGGGAGCTGTTTTTT
TRBJ2-5 | . | . | TRBV4-1 | CASSQVRISGVQETQYF | TGCGCCAGCAGCCAAGTTCGGATATCCGGGGTTCAAGAGACCCAGTACTTC
TRBJ2-5 | . | TRBD1 | TRBV25-1 | CASSSPTGTQETQYF | TGTGCCAGCAGTAGCCCGACAGGGACCCAAGAGACCCAGTACTTC
TRBJ2-5 | . | . | TRBV5-1 | CASSLGSRLTTQYF | TGCGCCAGCAGCTTAGGGTCCCGATTAACAACCCAGTACTTC
TRBJ2-3 | . | TRBD1 | TRBV5-1 | CASSLGQGLRDTQYF | TGCGCCAGCAGCTTGGGACAGGGTTTAAGAGATACGCAGTATTTT
TRBJ2-1 | . | TRBD1 | TRBV9 | CASSWTGGIDEQFF | TGTGCCAGCAGTTGGACAGGGGGCATCGATGAGCAGTTCTTC
TRBJ1-2 | once | . | TRBV10-2 | CATRQETGGYTF | TGCGCCACCCGGCAGGAAACCGGCGGCTACACCTTC
TRBJ1-5 | . | . | TRBV2 | CASSDSWGNQPQHF | TGTGCCAGCAGTGATTCTTGGGGAAATCAGCCCCAGCATTTT
TRBJ2-5 | . | . | TRBV4-1 | CASSQDIPAGRVRETQYF | TGCGCCAGCAGCCAAGATATCCCTGCGGGGCGGGTTAGGGAGACCCAGTACTTC
TRBJ1-1 | . | TRBD1 | TRBV19 | CASSIASGGMNTEAFF | TGTGCCAGTAGTATAGCTTCAGGGGGGATGAACACTGAAGCTTTCTTT
TRBJ1-6 | . | TRBD1 | TRBV11-2 | CASSLRTGGSSYNSPLHF | TGTGCCAGCAGCCTTAGAACAGGGGGGAGCTCCTATAATTCACCCCTCCACTTT
TRBJ2-1 | . | TRBD2 | TRBV7-2 | CASSLSSGNNEQFF | TGTGCCAGCAGCCTCTCTAGCGGGAACAATGAGCAGTTCTTC
TRBJ1-4 | few | . | TRBV2 | CASSELGGSTNEKLFF | TGTGCCAGCAGTGAGCTCGGGGGATCAACTAATGAAAAACTGTTTTTT
TRBJ2-7 | . | . | TRBV2 | CASREEQYEQYF | TGTGCCAGCAGGGAGGAACAATACGAGCAGTACTTC
TRBJ2-3 | . | . | TRBV5-1 | CASSFPLSTDTRYF | TGCGCCAGCAGCTTCCCCCTTAGCACAGATACGCGGTATTTT
TRBJ1-1 | . | . | TRBV9 | CASSVEEEEGLTNPNTEAFF | TGTGCCAGCAGCGTAGAGGAGGAGGAGGGACTGACGAACCCGAACACTGAAGCTTTCTTT
TRBJ2-1 | . | TRBD2 | TRBV2 | CASSEMTSGPYNEQFF | TGTGCCAGCAGTGAAATGACTAGCGGACCCTACAATGAGCAGTTCTTC
TRBJ2-7 | once | TRBD2 | TRBV6-1 | CASSLLAGGSEQYF | TGTGCCAGCAGTCTACTAGCGGGAGGGAGCGAGCAGTACTTC
TRBJ2-3 | . | TRBD2 | TRBV10-1 | CASIMGLAGGPDTQYF | TGCGCCAGCATTATGGGACTAGCGGGAGGGCCGGATACGCAGTATTTT
TRBJ1-2 | few | . | TRBV4-1 | CASSQDWGMAGAYGYTF | TGCGCCAGCAGCCAAGATTGGGGCATGGCAGGGGCCTATGGCTACACCTTC
TRBJ1-1 | . | TRBD1 | TRBV7-3 | CASSLGEGTGREAFF | TGTGCCAGCAGCTTAGGGGAGGGGACAGGGAGGGAAGCTTTCTTT
TRBJ1-2 | . | . | TRBV30 | CGQSLGNNYGYTF | TGTGGCCAAAGTTTGGGGAATAACTATGGCTACACCTTC
TRBJ1-5 | . | . | TRBV28 | CASSSRDSGYSNQPQHF | TGTGCCAGCAGTTCCCGGGATTCGGGCTATAGCAATCAGCCCCAGCATTTT
TRBJ2-5 | . | TRBD2 | TRBV5-1 | CASSFGGLAGGEQETQYF | TGCGCCAGCAGCTTTGGCGGACTAGCGGGGGGCGAACAAGAGACCCAGTACTTC
TRBJ2-1 | . | . | TRBV27 | CASSLQLPSSYNEQFF | TGTGCCAGCAGTTTACAGCTACCAAGCTCCTACAATGAGCAGTTCTTC
TRBJ1-2 | . | . | TRBV11-2 | CASSQIDEGYGYTF | TGTGCCAGCAGCCAGATAGACGAGGGTTATGGCTACACCTTC
TRBJ2-7 | . | . | TRBV10-1 | CASSHQGSEQYF | TGCGCCAGCAGTCACCAGGGTTCCGAGCAGTACTTC
TRBJ1-3 | . | . | TRBV19 | CASRRGQGSVENTIYF | TGTGCCAGTAGGAGGGGTCAGGGGTCAGTGGAAAACACCATATATTTT
TRBJ1-1 | . | TRBD1 | TRBV27 | CASSSGQGVIHNTEAFF | TGTGCCAGCAGTTCAGGACAGGGCGTAATACACAACACTGAAGCTTTCTTT
TRBJ2-3 | . | . | TRBV5-4 | CASSDGRQSDTQYF | TGTGCCAGCAGCGATGGACGGCAATCTGATACGCAGTATTTT
TRBJ1-2 | . | . | TRBV19 | CASSIKGNYGYTF | TGTGCCAGTAGTATCAAAGGAAACTATGGCTACACCTTC
TRBJ2-1 | . | TRBD2 | TRBV19 | CASSRRTSGSGYNEQFF | TGTGCCAGTAGTAGAAGGACTAGCGGGTCAGGCTACAATGAGCAGTTCTTC
TRBJ2-2 | . | . | TRBV7-9 | CASSTRDGDTGELFF | TGTGCCAGCAGCACCCGGGACGGTGACACCGGGGAGCTGTTTTTT
TRBJ2-5 | . | TRBD2 | TRBV5-1 | CASSGVGGFETQYF | TGCGCCAGCAGCGGGGTCGGGGGGTTTGAGACCCAGTACTTC
TRBJ1-2 | . | . | TRBV14 | CAIGHPLQGYTF | TGTGCCATCGGACACCCACTCCAGGGCTACACCTTC
TRBJ1-1 | . | . | TRBV4-3 | CASSQGSSGADTEAFF | TGCGCCAGCAGCCAAGGGTCATCAGGGGCGGACACTGAAGCTTTCTTT